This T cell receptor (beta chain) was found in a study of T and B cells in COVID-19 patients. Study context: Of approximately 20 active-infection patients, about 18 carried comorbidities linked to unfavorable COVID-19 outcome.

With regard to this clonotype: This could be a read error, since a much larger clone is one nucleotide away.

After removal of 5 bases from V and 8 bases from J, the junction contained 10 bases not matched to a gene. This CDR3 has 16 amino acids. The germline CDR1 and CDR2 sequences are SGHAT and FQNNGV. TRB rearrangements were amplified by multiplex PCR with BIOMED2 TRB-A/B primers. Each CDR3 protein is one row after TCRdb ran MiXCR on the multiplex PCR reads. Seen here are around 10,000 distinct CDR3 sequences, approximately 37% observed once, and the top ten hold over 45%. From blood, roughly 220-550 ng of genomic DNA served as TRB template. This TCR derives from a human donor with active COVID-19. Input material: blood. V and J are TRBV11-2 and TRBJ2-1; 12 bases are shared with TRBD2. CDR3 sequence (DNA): TGTGCCAGCAGCCGGACTAGCGGGGTCATGGGGGATGAGCAGTTCTTC. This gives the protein CASSRTSGVMGDEQFF.